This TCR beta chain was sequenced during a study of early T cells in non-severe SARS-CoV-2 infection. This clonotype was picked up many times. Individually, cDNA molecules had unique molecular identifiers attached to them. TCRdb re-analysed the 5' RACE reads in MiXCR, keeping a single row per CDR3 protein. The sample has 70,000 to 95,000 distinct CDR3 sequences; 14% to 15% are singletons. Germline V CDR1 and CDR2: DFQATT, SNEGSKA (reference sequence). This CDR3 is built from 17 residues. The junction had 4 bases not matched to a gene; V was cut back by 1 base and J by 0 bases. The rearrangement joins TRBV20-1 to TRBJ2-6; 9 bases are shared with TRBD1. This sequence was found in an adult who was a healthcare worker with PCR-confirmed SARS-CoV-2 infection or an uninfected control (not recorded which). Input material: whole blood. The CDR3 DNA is TGCAGTGCTAGAGGGACAGGGGCTTCCTCTGGGGCCAACGTCCTGACTTTC. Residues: CSARGTGASSGANVLTF.